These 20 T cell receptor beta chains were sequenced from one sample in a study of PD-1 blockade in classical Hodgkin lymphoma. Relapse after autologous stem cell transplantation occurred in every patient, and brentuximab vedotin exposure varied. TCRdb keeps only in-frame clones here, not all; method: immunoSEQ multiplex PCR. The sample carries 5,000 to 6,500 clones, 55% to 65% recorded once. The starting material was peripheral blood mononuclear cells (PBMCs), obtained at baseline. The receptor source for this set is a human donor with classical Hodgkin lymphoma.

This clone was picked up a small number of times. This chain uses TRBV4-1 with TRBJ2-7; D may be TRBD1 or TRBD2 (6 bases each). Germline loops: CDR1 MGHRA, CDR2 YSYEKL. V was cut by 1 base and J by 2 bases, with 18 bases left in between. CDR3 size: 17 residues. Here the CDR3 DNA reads TGCGCCAGCAGCCAAGCGGAAAAGGGGGGTGGGACCTACGAGCAGTACTTC. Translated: CASSQAEKGGGTYEQYF.

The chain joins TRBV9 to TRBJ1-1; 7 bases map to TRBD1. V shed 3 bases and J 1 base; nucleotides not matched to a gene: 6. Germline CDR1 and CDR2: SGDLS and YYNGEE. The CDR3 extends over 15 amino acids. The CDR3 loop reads CASSASQGSNTEAFF. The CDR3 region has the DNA TGTGCCAGCAGCGCCTCACAGGGGTCGAACACTGAAGCTTTCTTT.

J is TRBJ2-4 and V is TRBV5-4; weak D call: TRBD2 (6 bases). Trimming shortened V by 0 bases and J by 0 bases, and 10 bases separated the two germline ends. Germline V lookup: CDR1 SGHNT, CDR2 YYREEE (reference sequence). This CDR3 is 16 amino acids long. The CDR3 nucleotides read TGTGCCAGCAGCTTGGGGGACTCTTTAGCCAAAAACATTCAGTACTTC. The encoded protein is CASSLGDSLAKNIQYF. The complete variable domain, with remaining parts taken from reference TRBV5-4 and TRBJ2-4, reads ETGVTQSPTHLIKTRGQQVTLRCSSQSGHNTVSWYQQALGQGPQFIFQYYREEENGRGNFPPRFSGLQFPNYSSELNVNALELDDSALYLCASSLGDSLAKNIQYFGAGTRLSVL.

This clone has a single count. The CDR3 loop is CASSLPTAGEQYF. The CDR3 DNA reads as TGCGCCAGCAGTCTTCCTACAGCAGGCGAGCAGTACTTC. The chain carries TRBV4-1 and TRBJ2-7; no definite D call. CDR1 and CDR2 from the germline V gene are MGHRA and YSYEKL. The CDR3 is made up of 13 amino acids. V was cut by 6 bases and J by 6 bases, with 15 bases left in between.

The CDR3 protein is CSVSGSGTLAFF. The CDR3 DNA reads TGCAGCGTTTCCGGTAGTGGGACGTTAGCTTTCTTT. The chain uses TRBV29-1 and TRBJ1-1, with TRBD1 as a possible D gene (5 bases). V lost 5 bases and J 10 bases, leaving 17 bases between the germline ends. The CDR3 has 12 residues. Germline CDR1 SQVTM, CDR2 ANQGSEA.

CDR3 bases: TGTGCCAGCAGACTGACAGGGTCAACTAATGAAAAACTGTTTTTT. Translating it yields CASRLTGSTNEKLFF. This rearrangement joins TRBV5-5 to TRBJ1-4, with 7 nucleotides matching TRBD1. With 5 bases clipped from V and 0 bases from J, the junction kept 4 bases outside the gene matches. Germline V gives CDR1 SGHKS, CDR2 YYEKEE (reference sequence). The CDR3 extends over 15 amino acids.

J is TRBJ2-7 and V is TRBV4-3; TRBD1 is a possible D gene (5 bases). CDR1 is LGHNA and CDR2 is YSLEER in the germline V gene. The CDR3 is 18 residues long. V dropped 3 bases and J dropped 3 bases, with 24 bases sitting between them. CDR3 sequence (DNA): TGCGCCAGCAGCCAGGTCTCCGGGCCGCAAAGGGGTCACTACGAGCAGTACTTC. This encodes CASSQVSGPQRGHYEQYF.

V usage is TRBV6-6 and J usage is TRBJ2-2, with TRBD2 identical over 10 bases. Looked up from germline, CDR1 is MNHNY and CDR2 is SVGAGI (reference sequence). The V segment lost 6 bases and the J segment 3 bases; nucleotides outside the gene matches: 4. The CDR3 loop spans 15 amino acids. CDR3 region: CASSPTSGYTGELFF. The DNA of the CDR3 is TGTGCCAGCAGCCCGACTAGCGGGTACACCGGGGAGCTGTTTTTT.

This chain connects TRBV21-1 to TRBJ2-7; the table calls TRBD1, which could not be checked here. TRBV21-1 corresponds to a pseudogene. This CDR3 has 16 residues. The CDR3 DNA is TGTGCCAGCACCCCGGAGGCAGGGGGCTTCCCCTACGAGCAGTACTTC. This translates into CASTPEAGGFPYEQYF.

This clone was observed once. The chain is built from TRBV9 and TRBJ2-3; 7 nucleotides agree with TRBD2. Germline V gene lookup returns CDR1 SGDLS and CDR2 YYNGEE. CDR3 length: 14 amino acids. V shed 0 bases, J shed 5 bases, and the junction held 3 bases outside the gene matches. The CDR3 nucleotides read TGTGCCAGCAGCGTAGGGGGCGGGAGAGATACGCAGTATTTT. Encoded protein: CASSVGGGRDTQYF.

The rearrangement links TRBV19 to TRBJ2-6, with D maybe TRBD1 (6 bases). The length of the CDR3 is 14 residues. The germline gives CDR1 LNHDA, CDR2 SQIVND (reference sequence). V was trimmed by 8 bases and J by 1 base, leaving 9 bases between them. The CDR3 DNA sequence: TGTGCCAGTCGACAGGCATCTGGGGCCAACGTCCTGACTTTC. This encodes CASRQASGANVLTF.

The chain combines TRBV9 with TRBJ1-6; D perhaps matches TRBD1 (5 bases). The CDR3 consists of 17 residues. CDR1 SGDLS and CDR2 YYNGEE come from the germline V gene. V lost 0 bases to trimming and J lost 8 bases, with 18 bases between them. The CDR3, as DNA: TGTGCCAGCAGCGTAGGCCAGGGTAGGTTAGGGGATTCACCCCTCCACTTT. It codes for CASSVGQGRLGDSPLHF.

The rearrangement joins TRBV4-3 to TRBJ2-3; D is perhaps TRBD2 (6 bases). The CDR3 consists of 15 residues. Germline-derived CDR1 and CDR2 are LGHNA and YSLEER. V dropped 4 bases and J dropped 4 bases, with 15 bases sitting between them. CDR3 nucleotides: TGCGCCAGCAGCCCCCTTGCGGGGTTGTCAGATACGCAGTATTTT. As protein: CASSPLAGLSDTQYF.

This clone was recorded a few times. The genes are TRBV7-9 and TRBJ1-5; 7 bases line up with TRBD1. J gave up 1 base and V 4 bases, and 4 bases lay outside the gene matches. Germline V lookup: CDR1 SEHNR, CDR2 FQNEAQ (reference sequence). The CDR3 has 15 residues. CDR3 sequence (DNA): TGTGCCAGCAGCTACCGGGACAGAAGCAATCAGCCCCAGCATTTT. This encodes CASSYRDRSNQPQHF.

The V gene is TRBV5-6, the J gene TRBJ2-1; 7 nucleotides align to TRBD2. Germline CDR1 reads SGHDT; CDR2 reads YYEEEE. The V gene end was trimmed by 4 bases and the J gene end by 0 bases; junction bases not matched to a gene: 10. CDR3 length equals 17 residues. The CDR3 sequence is CASSAPLAPSSYNEQFF. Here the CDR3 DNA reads TGTGCCAGCAGCGCCCCACTAGCGCCCAGCTCCTACAATGAGCAGTTCTTC.

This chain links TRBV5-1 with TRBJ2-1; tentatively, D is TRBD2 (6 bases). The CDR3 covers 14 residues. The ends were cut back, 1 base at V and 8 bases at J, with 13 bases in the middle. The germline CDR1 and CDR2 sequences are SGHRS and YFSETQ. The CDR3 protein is CASSLTGRRHEQFF. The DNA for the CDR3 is TGCGCCAGCAGCTTGACCGGGAGAAGACATGAGCAGTTCTTC.

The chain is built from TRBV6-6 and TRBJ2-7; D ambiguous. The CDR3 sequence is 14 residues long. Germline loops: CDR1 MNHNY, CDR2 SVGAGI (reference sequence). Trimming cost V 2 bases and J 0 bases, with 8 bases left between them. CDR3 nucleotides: TGTGCCAGCAGTTACCTAGGAGCCTCCTACGAGCAGTACTTC. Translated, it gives CASSYLGASYEQYF.

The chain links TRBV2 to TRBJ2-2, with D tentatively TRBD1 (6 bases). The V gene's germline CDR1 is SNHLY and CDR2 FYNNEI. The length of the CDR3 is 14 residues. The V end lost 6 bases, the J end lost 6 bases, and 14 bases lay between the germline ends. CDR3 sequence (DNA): TGTGCCAGCAGGGCGTACAGGGAAGCCGGGGAGCTGTTTTTT. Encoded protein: CASRAYREAGELFF.

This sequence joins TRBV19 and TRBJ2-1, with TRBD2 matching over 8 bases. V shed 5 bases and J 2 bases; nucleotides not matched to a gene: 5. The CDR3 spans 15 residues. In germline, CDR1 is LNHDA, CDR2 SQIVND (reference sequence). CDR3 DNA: TGTGCCAGTAGTCCCGGGGGGGGAACCTACAATGAGCAGTTCTTC. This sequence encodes CASSPGGGTYNEQFF.

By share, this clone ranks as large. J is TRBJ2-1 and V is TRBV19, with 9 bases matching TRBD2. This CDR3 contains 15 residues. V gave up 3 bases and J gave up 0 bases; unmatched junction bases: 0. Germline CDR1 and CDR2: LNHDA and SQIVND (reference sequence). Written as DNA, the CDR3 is TGTGCCAGTAGTATGACTAGCGGCTCCTACAATGAGCAGTTCTTC. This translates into CASSMTSGSYNEQFF.